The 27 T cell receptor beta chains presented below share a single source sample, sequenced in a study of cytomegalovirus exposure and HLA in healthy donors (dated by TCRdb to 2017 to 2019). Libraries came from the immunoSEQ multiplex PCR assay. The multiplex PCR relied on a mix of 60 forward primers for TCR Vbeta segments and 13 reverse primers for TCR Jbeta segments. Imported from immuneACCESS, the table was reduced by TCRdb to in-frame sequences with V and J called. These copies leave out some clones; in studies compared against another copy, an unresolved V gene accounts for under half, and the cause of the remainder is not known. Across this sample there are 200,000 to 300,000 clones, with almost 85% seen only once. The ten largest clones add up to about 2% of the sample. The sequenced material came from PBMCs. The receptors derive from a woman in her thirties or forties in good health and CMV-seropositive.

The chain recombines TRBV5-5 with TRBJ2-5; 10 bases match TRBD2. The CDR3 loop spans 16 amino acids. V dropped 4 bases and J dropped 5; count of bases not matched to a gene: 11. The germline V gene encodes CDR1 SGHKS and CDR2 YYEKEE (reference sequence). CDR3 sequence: CASSRGPSGSGETQYF. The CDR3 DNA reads TGTGCCAGCAGCCGGGGCCCTAGCGGGAGTGGCGAGACCCAGTACTTC.

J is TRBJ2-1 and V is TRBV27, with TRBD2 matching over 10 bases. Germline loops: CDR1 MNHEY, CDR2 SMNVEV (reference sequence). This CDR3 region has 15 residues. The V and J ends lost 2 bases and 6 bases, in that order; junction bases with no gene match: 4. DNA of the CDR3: TGTGCCAGCAGTTTAATTCCTAGCGGGGGCAATGAGCAGTTCTTC. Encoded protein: CASSLIPSGGNEQFF.

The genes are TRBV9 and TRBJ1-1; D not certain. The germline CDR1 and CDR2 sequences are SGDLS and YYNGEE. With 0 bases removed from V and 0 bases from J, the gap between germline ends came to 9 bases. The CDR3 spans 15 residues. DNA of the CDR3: TGTGCCAGCAGCGTAGGAGGGCACCTGAACACTGAAGCTTTCTTT. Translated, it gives CASSVGGHLNTEAFF.

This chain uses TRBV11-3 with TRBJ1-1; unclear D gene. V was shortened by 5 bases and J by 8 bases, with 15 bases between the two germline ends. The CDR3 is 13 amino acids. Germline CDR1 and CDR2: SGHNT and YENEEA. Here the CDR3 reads CASSPTKGREAFF. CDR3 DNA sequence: TGTGCCAGCAGCCCAACGAAAGGGAGAGAAGCTTTCTTT. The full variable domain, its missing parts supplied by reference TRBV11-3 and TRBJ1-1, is EAGVVQSPRYKIIEKKQPVAFWCNPISGHNTLYWYLQNLGQGPELLIRYENEEAVDDSQLPKDRFSAERLKGVDSTLKIQPAELGDSAVYLCASSPTKGREAFFGQGTRLTVV.

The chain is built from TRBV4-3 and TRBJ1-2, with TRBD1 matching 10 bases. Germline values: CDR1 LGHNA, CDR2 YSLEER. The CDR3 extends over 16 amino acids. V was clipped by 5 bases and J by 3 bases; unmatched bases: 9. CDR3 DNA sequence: TGCGCCAGCAGCTCCGGGACAGGGGAATACGACTATGGCTACACCTTC. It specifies CASSSGTGEYDYGYTF.

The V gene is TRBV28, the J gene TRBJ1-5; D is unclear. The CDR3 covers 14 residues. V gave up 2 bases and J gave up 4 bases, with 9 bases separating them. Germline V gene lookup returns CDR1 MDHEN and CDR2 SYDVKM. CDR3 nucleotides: TGTGCCAGCAGTTTACGGTTTGAGAATCAGCCCCAGCATTTT. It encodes CASSLRFENQPQHF.

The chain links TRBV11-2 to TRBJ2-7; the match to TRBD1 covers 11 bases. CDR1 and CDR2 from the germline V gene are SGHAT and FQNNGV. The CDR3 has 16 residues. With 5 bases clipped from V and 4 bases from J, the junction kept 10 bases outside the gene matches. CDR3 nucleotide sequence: TGTGCCAGCAGCAGAACTCCGGGACAGGGGGTGTACGAGCAGTACTTC. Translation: CASSRTPGQGVYEQYF. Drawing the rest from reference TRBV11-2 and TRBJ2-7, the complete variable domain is EAGVAQSPRYKIIEKRQSVAFWCNPISGHATLYWYQQILGQGPKLLIQFQNNGVVDDSQLPKDRFSAERLKGVDSTLKIQPAKLEDSAVYLCASSRTPGQGVYEQYFGPGTRLTVT.

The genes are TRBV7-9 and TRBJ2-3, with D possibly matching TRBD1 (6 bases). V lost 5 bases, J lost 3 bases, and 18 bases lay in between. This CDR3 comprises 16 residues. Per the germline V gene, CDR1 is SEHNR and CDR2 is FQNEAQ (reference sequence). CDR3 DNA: TGTGCCAGCAGCCTATATATCCAACAGGGAACAGATACGCAGTATTTT. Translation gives CASSLYIQQGTDTQYF. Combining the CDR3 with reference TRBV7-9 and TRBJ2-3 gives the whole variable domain DTGVSQNPRHKITKRGQNVTFRCDPISEHNRLYWYRQTLGQGPEFLTYFQNEAQLEKSRLLSDRFSAERPKGSFSTLEIQRTEQGDSAMYLCASSLYIQQGTDTQYFGPGTRLTVL.

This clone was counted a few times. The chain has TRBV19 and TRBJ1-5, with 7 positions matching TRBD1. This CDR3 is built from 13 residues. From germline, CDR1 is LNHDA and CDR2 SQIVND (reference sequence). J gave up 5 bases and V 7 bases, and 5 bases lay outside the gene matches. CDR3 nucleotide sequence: TGTGCCAGTAACGACAGGGTTTATCAGCCCCAGCATTTT. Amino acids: CASNDRVYQPQHF.

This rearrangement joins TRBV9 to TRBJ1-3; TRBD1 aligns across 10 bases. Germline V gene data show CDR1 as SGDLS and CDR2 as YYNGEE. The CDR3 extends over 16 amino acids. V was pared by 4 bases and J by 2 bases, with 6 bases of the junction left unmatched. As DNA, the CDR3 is TGTGCCAGCAGCCCCCAGACAGGGGGCGCTGGAAACACCATATATTTT. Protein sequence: CASSPQTGGAGNTIYF.

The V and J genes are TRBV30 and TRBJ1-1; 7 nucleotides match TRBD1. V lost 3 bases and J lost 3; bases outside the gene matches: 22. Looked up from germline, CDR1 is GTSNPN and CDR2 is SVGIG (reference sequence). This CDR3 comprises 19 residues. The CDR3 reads CAWSSTRNLIQGVHTEAFF. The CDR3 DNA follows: TGTGCCTGGAGCTCCACCAGGAACCTCATTCAGGGGGTCCACACTGAAGCTTTCTTT. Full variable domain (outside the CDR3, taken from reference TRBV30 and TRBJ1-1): SQTIHQWPATLVQPVGSPLSLECTVEGTSNPNLYWYRQAAGRGLQLLFYSVGIGQISSEVPQNLSASRPQDRQFILSSKKLLLSDSGFYLCAWSSTRNLIQGVHTEAFFGQGTRLTVV.

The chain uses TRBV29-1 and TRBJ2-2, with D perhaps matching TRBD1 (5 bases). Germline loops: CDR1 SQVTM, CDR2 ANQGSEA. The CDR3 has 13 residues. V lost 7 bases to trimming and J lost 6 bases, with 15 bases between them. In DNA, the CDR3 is TGCAGCGCCGCTACAGGTGGTTCCGGGGAGCTGTTTTTT. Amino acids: CSAATGGSGELFF.

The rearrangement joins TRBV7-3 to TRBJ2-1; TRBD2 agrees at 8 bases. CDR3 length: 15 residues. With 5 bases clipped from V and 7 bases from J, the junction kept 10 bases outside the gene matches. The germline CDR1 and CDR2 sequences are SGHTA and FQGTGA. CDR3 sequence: CASSPGQGGRNEQFF. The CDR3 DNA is TGTGCCAGCAGCCCCGGGCAGGGCGGGAGGAATGAGCAGTTCTTC. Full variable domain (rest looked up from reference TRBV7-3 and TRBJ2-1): GAGVSQTPSNKVTEKGKYVELRCDPISGHTALYWYRQSLGQGPEFLIYFQGTGAADDSGLPNDRFFAVRPEGSVSTLKIQRTERGDSAVYLCASSPGQGGRNEQFFGPGTRLTVL.

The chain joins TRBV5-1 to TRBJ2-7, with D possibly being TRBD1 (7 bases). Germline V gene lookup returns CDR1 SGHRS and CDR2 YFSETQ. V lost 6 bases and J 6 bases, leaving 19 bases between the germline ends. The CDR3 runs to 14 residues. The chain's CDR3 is CASTRGTAYSEQYF. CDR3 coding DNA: TGCGCCAGCACTCGGGGGACAGCCTACTCCGAGCAGTACTTC.

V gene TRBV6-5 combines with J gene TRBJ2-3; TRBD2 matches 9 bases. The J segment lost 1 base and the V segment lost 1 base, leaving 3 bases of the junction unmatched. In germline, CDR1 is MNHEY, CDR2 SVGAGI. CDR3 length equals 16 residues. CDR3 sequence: CASSYFASGGTDTQYF. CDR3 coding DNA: TGTGCCAGCAGTTACTTCGCTAGCGGGGGCACAGATACGCAGTATTTT.

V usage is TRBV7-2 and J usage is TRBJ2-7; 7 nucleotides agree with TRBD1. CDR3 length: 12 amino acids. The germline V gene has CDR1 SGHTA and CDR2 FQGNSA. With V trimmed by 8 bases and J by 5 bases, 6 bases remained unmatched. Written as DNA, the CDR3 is TGTGCCAGCTTCGACAGGGCTCACGAGCAGTACTTC. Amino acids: CASFDRAHEQYF.

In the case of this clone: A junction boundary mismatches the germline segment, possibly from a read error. CDR3: CASSPRTSGSQLF. Written as DNA, the CDR3 is TGTGCCAGCAGTCCCCGGACTAGCGGGAGTCAGCTCTTC. The gene calls are TRBV28 and TRBJ2-1; 13 nucleotides line up with TRBD2. The CDR3 is made up of 13 amino acids. Germline CDR1 and CDR2: MDHEN and SYDVKM.

In DNA form, the CDR3 reads TGTGCCAGCTCGACTAGCGGGGGCGGCGACAATGAGCAGTTCTTC. Amino acids: CASSTSGGGDNEQFF. V is TRBV4-2 and J is TRBJ2-1; the match to TRBD2 covers 12 bases. The V gene's germline CDR1 is LGHNA and CDR2 YNFKEQ. The V segment lost 8 bases and the J segment 5 bases; nucleotides outside the gene matches: 7. This CDR3 has 15 residues.

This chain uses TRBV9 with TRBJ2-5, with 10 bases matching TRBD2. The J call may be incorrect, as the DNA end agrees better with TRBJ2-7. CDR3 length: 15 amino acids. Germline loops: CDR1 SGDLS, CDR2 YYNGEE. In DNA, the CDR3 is TGTGCCAGCAGCGTATGGGCTAGCGGGAGTTACGAGCAGTACTTC. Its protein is CASSVWASGSYEQYF.

CDR3: CASRSGTGHNYGYTF. CDR3 sequence (DNA): TGTGCCAGCAGATCTGGGACAGGTCATAACTATGGCTACACCTTC. This chain links TRBV6-6 with TRBJ1-2, with 8 bases identical to TRBD1. Germline V gene lookup returns CDR1 MNHNY and CDR2 SVGAGI (reference sequence). This CDR3 is built from 15 residues. V gave up 6 bases and J gave up 1 base; unmatched junction bases: 7.

The CDR3 region is CASSPPLGQGHYNEQFF. For the CDR3, the DNA is TGTGCCAGCTCACCACCCCTGGGACAGGGACACTACAATGAGCAGTTCTTC. The chain links TRBV18 to TRBJ2-1, with 9 bases matching TRBD1. This CDR3 comprises 17 residues. Germline V CDR1 and CDR2: KGHSH, LQKENI. The V and J ends lost 0 bases and 3 bases, in that order; junction bases with no gene match: 6.

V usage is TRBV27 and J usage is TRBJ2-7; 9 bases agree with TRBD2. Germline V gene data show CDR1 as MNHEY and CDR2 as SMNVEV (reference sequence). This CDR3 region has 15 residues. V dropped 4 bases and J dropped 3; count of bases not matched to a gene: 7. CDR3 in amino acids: CASSWSAGGDYEQYF. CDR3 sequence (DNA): TGTGCCAGCAGTTGGTCGGCGGGAGGGGACTACGAGCAGTACTTC.

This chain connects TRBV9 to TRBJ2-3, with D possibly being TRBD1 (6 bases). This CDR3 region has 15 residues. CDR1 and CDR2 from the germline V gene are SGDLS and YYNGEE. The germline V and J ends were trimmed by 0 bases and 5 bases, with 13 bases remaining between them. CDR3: CASSVGGPWGDTQYF. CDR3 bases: TGTGCCAGCAGCGTAGGGGGGCCCTGGGGAGATACGCAGTATTTT.

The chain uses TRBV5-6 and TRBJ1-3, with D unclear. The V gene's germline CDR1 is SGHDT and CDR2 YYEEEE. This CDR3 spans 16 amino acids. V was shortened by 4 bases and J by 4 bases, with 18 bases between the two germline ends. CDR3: CASSPTPGSLGNTIYF. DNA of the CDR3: TGTGCCAGCAGCCCCACCCCCGGGTCCCTCGGAAACACCATATATTTT.

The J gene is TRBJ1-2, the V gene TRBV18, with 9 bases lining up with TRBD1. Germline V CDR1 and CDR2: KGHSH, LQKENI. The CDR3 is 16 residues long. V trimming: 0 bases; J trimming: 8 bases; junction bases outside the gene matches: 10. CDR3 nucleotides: TGTGCCAGCTCACCACCGAGGGACAGGGTGGATTGGGGCTACACCTTC. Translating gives CASSPPRDRVDWGYTF.

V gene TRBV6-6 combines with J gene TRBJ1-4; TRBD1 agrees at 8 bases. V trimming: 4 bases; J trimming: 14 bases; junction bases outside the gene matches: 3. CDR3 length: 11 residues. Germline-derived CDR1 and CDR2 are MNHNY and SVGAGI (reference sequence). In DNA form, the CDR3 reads TGTGCCAGCAGTTCTGACAGGGGCCTGTTTTTT. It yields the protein CASSSDRGLFF.

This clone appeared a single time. Here the CDR3 reads CASSHPPGLLADTQYF. CDR3 in DNA: TGTGCCAGCAGTCATCCACCGGGACTCCTCGCAGATACGCAGTATTTT. The rearrangement links TRBV11-2 to TRBJ2-3; perhaps TRBD2 as D (6 bases). The CDR3 loop spans 16 amino acids. The V end lost 6 bases, the J end lost 4 bases, and 20 bases lay between the germline ends. CDR1 and CDR2 (germline): SGHAT, FQNNGV. Full variable domain (missing parts from reference TRBV11-2 and TRBJ2-3): EAGVAQSPRYKIIEKRQSVAFWCNPISGHATLYWYQQILGQGPKLLIQFQNNGVVDDSQLPKDRFSAERLKGVDSTLKIQPAKLEDSAVYLCASSHPPGLLADTQYFGPGTRLTVL.